Sequencing of this TCR beta chain was carried out in a study of CD8 T cells in Susac syndrome. Study observations and caveats: That the number of individuals in its TCR sequencing and HLA analysis was relatively small was acknowledged by the study.

A word on this clonotype: The antigen remains unidentified.

The ends were cut back, 6 bases at V and 3 bases at J, with 5 bases in the middle. The CDR3 has 11 amino acids. Random hexamers primed reverse transcription of about 0.45 to 1 ug RNA. Amplification of TCR beta CDR3 used immunoSEQ multiplex PCR across 54 Vbeta and 13 Jbeta. In TCRdb, the immunoSEQ multiplex PCR reads were re-called with MiXCR into one record per CDR3 protein. Of 95,000 to 150,000 distinct CDR3 sequences listed, just under 95% are singletons. High-throughput TCR beta sequencing covered peripheral CD8+ and CD4+ T cells. The CD8+ and CD4+ T cells were negatively isolated, with the TEMRA cells enriched by FACS.

This sequence was found in a human donor in good health. This chain connects TRBV12-3 or TRBV12-4 to TRBJ1-1, with D unresolved. Sequenced input: CD4+ T cells from PBMCs. The DNA of the CDR3 is TGTGCCAGCAGACTGGACACTGAAGCTTTCTTT. It yields the protein CASRLDTEAFF.